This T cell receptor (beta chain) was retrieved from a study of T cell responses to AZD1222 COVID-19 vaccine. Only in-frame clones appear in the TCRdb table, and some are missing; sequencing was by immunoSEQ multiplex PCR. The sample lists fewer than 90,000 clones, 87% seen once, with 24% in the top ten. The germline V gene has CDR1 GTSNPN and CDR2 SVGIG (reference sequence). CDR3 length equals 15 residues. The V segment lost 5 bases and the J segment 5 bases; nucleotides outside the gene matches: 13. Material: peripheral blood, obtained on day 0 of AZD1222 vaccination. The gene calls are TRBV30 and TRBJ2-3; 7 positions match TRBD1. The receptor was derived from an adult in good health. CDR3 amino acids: CAWENRGGGGDTQYF. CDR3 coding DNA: TGTGCCTGGGAAAACAGGGGTGGTGGGGGAGATACGCAGTATTTT.